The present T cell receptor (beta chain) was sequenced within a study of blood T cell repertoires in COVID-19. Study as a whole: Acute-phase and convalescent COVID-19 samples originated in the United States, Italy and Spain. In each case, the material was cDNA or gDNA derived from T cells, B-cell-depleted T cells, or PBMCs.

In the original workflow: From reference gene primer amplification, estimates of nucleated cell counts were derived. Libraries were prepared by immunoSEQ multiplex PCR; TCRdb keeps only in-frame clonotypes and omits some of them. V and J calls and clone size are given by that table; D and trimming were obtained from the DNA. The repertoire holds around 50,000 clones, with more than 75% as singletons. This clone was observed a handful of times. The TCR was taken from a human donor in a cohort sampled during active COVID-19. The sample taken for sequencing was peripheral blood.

The CDR3 DNA is TGTGCCAGCAGCTTCGGAGGGGGCTTAGACTATGGCTACACCTTC. Protein sequence: CASSFGGGLDYGYTF. This sequence joins TRBV5-5 and TRBJ1-2, with 7 bases identical to TRBD1. There are 15 residues in the CDR3. V shed 2 bases, J shed 3 bases, and the junction held 7 bases outside the gene matches. CDR1 is SGHKS and CDR2 is YYEKEE in the germline V gene (reference sequence).